This T cell receptor beta chain is drawn from a study of cytomegalovirus exposure and HLA in healthy donors. PCR primers comprised 60 Vbeta and 13 Jbeta primers. Here immunoSEQ multiplex PCR was the method, and the copy in TCRdb shows in-frame clones only, minus some. In the table there are under 200,000 clones, approximately 90% of which are singletons. This clone was seen a single time. Its specificity is unknown. Points from the study as a whole: In vitro checks showed that three CMV-associated chains really do target CMV antigens.

CDR1 is MNHEY, CDR2 SVGAGI, per germline. V gave up 5 bases and J gave up 7 bases; unmatched junction bases: 6. The CDR3 runs to 15 residues. V is TRBV6-5 and J is TRBJ2-1; 12 bases match TRBD2. The sample comprised PBMCs. The receptor's source is a boy aged 2 to 10 in good health and CMV-seronegative. This CDR3 reads CASSGKGLAGNEQFF. The DNA for the CDR3 is TGTGCCAGCAGTGGGAAAGGACTAGCGGGAAATGAGCAGTTCTTC.